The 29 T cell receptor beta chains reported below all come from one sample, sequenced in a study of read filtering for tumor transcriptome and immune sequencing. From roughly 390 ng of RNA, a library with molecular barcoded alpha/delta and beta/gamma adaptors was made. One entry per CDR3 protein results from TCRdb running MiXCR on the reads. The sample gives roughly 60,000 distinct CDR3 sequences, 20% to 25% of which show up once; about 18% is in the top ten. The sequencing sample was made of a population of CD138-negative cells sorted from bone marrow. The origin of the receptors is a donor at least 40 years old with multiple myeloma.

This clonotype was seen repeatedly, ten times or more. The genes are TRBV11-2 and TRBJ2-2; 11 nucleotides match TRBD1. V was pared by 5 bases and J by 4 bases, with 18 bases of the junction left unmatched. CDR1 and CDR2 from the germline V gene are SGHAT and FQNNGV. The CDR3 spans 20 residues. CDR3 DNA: TGTGCCAGCAGCACGCCTCGGGGACGGGAAGGGACAGGGGGCACCGGGGAGCTGTTTTTT. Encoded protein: CASSTPRGREGTGGTGELFF.

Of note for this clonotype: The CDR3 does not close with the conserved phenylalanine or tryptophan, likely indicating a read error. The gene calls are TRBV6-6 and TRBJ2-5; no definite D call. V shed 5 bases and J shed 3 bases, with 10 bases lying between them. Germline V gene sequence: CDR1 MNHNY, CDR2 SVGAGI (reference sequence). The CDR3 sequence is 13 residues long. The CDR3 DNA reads TGTGCCAGCAGTCGGGCCTTTGAAGAGACCCAGTACCTC. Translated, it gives CASSRAFEETQYL.

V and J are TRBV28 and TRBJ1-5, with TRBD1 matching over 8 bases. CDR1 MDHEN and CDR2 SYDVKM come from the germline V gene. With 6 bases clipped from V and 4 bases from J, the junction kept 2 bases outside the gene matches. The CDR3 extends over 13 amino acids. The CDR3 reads CASRGQANQPQHF. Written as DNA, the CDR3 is TGTGCCAGCAGGGGACAGGCGAATCAGCCCCAGCATTTT. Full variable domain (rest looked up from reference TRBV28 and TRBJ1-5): DVKVTQSSRYLVKRTGEKVFLECVQDMDHENMFWYRQDPGLGLRLIYFSYDVKMKEKGDIPEGYSVSREKKERFSLILESASTNQTSMYLCASRGQANQPQHFGDGTRLSIL.

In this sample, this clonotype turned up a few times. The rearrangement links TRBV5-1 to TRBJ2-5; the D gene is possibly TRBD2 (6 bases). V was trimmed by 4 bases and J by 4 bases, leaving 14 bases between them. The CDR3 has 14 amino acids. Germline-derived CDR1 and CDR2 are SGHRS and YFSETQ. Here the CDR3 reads CASSPGGVGETQYF. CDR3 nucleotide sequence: TGCGCCAGCAGCCCTGGCGGGGTTGGAGAGACCCAGTACTTC.

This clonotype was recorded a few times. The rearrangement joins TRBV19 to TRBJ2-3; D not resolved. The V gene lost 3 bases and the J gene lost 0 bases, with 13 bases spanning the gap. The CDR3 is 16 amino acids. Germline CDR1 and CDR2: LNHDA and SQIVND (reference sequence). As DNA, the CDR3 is TGTGCCAGTAGTATTGACGGATATGGAAGCACAGATACGCAGTATTTT. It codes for CASSIDGYGSTDTQYF.

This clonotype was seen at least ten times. CDR3 sequence reads: CASSQDSGDAYEQYF. DNA for the CDR3: TGCGCCAGCAGCCAAGATTCAGGGGATGCCTACGAGCAGTACTTC. This chain links TRBV4-1 with TRBJ2-7; a weak D match, TRBD1 (6 bases). The germline V and J ends were trimmed by 0 bases and 2 bases, with 11 bases remaining between them. Germline values: CDR1 MGHRA, CDR2 YSYEKL. This CDR3 has 15 amino acids.

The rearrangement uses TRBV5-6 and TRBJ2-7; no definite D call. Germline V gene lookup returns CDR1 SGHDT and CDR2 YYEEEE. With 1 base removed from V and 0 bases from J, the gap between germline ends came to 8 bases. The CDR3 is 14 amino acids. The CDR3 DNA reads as TGTGCCAGCAGCTTGTTACAACCCTCCTACGAGCAGTACTTC. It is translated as CASSLLQPSYEQYF.

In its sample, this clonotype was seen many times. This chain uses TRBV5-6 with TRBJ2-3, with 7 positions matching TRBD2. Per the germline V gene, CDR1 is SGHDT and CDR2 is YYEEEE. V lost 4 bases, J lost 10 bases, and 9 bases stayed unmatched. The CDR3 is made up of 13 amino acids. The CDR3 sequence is CASSNQAGWAQYF. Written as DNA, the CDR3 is TGTGCCAGCAGCAATCAAGCGGGGTGGGCGCAGTATTTT.

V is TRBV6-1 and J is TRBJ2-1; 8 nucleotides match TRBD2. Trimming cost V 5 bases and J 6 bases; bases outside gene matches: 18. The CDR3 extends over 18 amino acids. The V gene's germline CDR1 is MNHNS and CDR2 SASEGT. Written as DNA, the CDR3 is TGTGCCAGCAGTAAAAAGGGGGGCTCAGCGGGGGAATCCAATGAGCAGTTCTTC. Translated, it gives CASSKKGGSAGESNEQFF.

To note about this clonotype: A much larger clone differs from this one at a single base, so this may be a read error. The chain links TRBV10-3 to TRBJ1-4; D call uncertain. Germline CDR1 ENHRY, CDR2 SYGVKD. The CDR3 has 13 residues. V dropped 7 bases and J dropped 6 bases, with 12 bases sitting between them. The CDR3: CAITQSLDEKLFF. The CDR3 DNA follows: TGTGCCATCACGCAGAGTCTTGATGAAAAACTGTTTTTT.

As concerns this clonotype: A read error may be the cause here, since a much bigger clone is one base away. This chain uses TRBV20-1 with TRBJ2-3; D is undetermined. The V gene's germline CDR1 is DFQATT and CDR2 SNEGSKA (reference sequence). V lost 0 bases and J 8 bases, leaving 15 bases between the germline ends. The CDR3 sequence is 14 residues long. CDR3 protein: CSARDLGGPSTQYF. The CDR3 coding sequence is TGCAGTGCTAGAGATCTAGGCGGTCCCAGTACGCAGTATTTT.

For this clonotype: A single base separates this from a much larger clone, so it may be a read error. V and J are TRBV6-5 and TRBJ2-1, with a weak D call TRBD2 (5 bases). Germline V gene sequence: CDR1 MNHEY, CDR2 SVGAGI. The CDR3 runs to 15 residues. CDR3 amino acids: CASSYGSSRVNKQFF. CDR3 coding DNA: TGTGCCAGCAGTTACGGGTCTAGCCGTGTCAATAAGCAGTTCTTC.

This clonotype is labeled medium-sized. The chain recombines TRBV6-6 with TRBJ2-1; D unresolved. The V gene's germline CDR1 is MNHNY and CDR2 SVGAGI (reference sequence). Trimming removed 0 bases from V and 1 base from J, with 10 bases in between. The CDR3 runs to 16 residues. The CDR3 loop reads CASSYSGSSSYNEQFF. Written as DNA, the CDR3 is TGTGCCAGCAGTTACTCCGGAAGTTCGTCCTACAATGAGCAGTTCTTC.

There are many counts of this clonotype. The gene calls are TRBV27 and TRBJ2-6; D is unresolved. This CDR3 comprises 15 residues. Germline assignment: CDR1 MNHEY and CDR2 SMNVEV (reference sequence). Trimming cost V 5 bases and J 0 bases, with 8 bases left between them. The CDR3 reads CASSPTGSGANVLTF. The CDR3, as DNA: TGTGCCAGCAGTCCCACGGGCTCTGGGGCCAACGTCCTGACTTTC.

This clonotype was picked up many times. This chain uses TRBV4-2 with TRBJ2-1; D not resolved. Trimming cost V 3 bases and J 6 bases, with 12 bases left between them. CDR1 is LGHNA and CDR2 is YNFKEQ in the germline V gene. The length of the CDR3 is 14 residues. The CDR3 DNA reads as TGTGCCAGCAGCCAGTCCCTAGATCCCAATGAGCAGTTCTTC. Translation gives CASSQSLDPNEQFF.

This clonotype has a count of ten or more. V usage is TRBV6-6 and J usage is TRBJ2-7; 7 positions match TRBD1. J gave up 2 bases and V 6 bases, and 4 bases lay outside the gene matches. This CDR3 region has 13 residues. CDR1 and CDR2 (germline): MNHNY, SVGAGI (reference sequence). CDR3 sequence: CASSPGQTYEQYF. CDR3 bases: TGTGCCAGCAGCCCGGGACAGACCTACGAGCAGTACTTC.

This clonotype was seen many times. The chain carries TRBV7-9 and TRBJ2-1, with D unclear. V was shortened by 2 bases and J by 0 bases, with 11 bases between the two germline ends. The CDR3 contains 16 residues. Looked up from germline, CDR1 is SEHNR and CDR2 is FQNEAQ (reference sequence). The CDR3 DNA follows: TGTGCCAGCAGCTTAAATTATCCTAGCTCCTACAATGAGCAGTTCTTC. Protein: CASSLNYPSSYNEQFF.

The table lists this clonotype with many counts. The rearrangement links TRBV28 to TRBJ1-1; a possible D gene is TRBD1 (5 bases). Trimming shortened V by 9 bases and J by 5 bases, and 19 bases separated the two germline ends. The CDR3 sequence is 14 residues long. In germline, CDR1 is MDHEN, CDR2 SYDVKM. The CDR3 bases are TGTGCCAGTACCGGGGCGTCGGCCTTTACTGAAGCTTTCTTT. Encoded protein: CASTGASAFTEAFF.

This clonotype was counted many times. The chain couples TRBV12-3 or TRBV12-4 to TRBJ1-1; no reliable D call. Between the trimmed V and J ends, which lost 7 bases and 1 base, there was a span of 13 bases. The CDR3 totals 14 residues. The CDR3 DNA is TGTGCCAGCAAAAGCTGGGTAGAGAACACTGAAGCTTTCTTT. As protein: CASKSWVENTEAFF.

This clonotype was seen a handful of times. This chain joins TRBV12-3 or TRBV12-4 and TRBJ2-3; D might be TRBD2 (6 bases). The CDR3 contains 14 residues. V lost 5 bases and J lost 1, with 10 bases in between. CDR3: CASSKIAGTDTQYF. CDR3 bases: TGTGCCAGCAGTAAAATAGCGGGCACAGATACGCAGTATTTT.

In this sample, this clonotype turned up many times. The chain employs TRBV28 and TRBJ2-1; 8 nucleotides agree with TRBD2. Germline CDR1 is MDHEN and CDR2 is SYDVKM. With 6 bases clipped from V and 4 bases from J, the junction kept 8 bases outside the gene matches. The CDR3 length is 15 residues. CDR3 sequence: CASRGAAGVYNEQFF. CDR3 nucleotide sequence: TGTGCCAGCAGAGGGGCAGCGGGAGTTTACAATGAGCAGTTCTTC. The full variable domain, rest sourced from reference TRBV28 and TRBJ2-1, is DVKVTQSSRYLVKRTGEKVFLECVQDMDHENMFWYRQDPGLGLRLIYFSYDVKMKEKGDIPEGYSVSREKKERFSLILESASTNQTSMYLCASRGAAGVYNEQFFGPGTRLTVL.

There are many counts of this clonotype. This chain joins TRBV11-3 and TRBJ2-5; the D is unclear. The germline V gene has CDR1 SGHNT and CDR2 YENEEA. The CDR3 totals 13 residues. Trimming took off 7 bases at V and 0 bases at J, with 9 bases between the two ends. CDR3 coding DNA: TGTGCCAGCACGCCAGAGAACCAAGAGACCCAGTACTTC. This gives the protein CASTPENQETQYF.

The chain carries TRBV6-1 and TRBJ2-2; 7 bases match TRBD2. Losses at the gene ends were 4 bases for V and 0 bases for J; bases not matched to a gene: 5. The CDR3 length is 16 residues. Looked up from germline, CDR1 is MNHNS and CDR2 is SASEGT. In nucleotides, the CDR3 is TGTGCCAGCAGTGTGGGGAGGGCAACGAACACCGGGGAGCTGTTTTTT. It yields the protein CASSVGRATNTGELFF.

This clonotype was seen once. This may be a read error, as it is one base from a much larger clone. CDR3 sequence: CASSSTGSVITEAFF. The CDR3 DNA reads TGTGCCAGCAGCTCGACAGGGAGTGTAATAACTGAAGCTTTCTTT. The chain couples TRBV12-3 or TRBV12-4 to TRBJ1-1, with 7 positions matching TRBD1. This CDR3 has 15 residues. The V segment lost 6 bases and the J segment 5 bases; nucleotides outside the gene matches: 12.

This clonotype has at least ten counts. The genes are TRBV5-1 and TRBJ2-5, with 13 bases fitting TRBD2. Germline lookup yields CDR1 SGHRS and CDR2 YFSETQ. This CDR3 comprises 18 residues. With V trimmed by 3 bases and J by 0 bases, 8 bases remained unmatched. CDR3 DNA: TGCGCCAGCAGCTCAGGACTAGCGGGAGCCATAAACCAAGAGACCCAGTACTTC. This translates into CASSSGLAGAINQETQYF.

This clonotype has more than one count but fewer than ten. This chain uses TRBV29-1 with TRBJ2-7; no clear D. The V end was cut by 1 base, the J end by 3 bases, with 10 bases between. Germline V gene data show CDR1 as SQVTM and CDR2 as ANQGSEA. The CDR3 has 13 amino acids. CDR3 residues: CSVEVQSNYEQYF. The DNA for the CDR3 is TGCAGCGTTGAAGTACAGAGTAACTACGAGCAGTACTTC.

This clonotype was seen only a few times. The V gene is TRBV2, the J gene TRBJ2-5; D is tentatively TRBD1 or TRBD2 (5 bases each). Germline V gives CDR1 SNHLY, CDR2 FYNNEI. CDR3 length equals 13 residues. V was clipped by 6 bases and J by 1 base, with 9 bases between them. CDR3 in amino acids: CASRWGPQETQYF. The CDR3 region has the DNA TGTGCCAGCAGGTGGGGACCCCAAGAGACCCAGTACTTC.

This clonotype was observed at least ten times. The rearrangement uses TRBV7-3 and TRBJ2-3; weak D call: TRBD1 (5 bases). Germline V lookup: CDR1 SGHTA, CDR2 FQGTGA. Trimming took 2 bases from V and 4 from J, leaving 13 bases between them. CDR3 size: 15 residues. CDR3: CASSLSGLYADTQYF. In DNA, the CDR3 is TGTGCCAGCAGCTTATCAGGGTTATATGCAGATACGCAGTATTTT.

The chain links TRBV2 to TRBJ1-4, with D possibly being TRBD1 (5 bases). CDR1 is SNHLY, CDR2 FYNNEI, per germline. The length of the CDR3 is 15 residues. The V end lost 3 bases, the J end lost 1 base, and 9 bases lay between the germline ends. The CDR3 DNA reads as TGTGCCAGCAGTGATTCGGGGCGAACTAATGAAAAACTGTTTTTT. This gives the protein CASSDSGRTNEKLFF.